This T cell receptor (beta chain) came from a study of beta chain features in type 1 diabetes. General study findings and limits: Type 1 diabetes patients showed a moderate but significant shortening of TCRB CDR3s in all four CD4+ subsets. Since sequencing was performed on cDNA, cells with high TCR expression could be over-represented. Junctions at VDJ sites from type 1 diabetes patients had fewer insertions and more deletions.

Expressed TCRB transcripts were sequenced after all isolated RNA was converted to cDNA. This table comes from immunoSEQ multiplex PCR, and its TCRdb copy is limited to in-frame clones, with some not included. The table has roughly 240,000 clones, around 25% seen once. Points on this clone: Its target is unknown.

CDR1 and CDR2 (germline): MDHEN, SYDVKM. The V end lost 2 bases, the J end lost 3 bases, and 10 bases lay between the germline ends. This CDR3 has 14 residues. The chain uses TRBV28 and TRBJ2-5; D unresolved. The TCR sequence derives from a woman aged 25 to 39 with type 1 diabetes. The source material was naive CD4+ T cells from blood. The CDR3 DNA sequence: TGTGCCAGCAGTTTAATCAGGAAAGAAGAGACCCAGTACTTC. Translating gives CASSLIRKEETQYF.